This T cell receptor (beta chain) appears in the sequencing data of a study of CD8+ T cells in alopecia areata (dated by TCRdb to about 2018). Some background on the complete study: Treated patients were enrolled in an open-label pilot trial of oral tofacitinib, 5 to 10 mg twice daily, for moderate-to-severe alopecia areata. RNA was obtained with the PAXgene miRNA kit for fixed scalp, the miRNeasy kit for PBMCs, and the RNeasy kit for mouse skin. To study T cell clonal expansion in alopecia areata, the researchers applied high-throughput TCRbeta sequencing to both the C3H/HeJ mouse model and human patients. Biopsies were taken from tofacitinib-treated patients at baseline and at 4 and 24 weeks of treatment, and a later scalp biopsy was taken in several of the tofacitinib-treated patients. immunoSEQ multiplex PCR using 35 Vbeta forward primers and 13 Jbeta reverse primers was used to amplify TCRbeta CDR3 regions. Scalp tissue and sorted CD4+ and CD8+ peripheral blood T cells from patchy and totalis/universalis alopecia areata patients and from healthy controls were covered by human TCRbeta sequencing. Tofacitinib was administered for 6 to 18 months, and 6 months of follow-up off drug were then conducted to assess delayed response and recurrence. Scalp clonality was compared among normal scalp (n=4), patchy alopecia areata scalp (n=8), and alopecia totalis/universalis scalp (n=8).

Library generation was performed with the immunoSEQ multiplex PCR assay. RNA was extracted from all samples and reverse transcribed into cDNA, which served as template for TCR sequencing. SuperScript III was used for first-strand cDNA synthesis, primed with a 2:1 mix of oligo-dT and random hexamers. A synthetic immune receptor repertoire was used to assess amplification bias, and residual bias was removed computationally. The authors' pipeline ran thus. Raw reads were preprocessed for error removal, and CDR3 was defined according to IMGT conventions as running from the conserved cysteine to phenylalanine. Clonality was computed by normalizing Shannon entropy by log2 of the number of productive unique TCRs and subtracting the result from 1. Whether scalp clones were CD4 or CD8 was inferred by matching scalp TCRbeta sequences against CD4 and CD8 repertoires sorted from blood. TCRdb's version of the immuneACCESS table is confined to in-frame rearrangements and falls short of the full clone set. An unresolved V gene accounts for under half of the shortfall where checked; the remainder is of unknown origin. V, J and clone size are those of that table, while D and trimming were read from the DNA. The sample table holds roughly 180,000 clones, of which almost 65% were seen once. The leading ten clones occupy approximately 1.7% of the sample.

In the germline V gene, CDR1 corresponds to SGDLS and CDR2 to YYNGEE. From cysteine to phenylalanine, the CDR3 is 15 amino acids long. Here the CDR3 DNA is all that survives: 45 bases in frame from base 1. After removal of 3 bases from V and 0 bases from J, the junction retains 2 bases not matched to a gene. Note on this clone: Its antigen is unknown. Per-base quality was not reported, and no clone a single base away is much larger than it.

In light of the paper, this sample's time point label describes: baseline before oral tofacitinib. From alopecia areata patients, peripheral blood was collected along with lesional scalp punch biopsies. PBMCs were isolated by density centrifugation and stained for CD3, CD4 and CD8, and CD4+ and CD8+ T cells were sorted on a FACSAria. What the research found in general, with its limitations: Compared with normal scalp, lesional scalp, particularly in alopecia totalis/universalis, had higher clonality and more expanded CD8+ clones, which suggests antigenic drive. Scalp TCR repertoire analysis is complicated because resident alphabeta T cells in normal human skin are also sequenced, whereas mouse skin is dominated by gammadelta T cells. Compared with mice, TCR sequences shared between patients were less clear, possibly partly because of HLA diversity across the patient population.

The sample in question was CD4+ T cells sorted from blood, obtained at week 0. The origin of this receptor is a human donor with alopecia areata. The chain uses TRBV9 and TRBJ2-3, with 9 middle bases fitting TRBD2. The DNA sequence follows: TGTGCCAGCAGCGCTCTAGCGGGGAGCACAGATACGCAGTATTTT. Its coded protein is CASSALAGSTDTQYF.